Below, one T cell receptor (beta chain) is given with its context. Its antigen is currently unknown. CDR3 length: 15 residues. Germline assignment: CDR1 SGDLS and CDR2 YYNGEE. Losses at the gene ends were 1 base for V and 7 bases for J; bases not matched to a gene: 10. Sorted subsets were amplified in replicate PCRs using 200 ng DNA, some 31,000 T cell genomes. Only in-frame clones appear in the TCRdb table, and some are missing; sequencing was by immunoSEQ multiplex PCR. The top ten clones hold around 0.13% of a sample with 2 million to 2.5 million clones, under 97% of them seen once. Every one of the donors was a Caucasian adult that lived in Nashville, Tennessee. The data were obtained in a study of shared clonotypes between healthy human individuals. Study-wide results and caveats: Larger estimated richness was generally seen in naive subsets than in memory subsets. Generation probabilities were higher for clonotypes shared across all four sorted-subset donors than for unshared ones.

Sequences were obtained from naive CD4+ T cells sorted from blood. Stated subset: CD45RA+ positively selected. The chain joins TRBV9 to TRBJ2-7; TRBD1 matches 8 bases. The TCR comes from a man aged 18 to 30 in good health. CDR3 region: CASSVSEQGVGEQYF. The CDR3 region has the DNA TGTGCCAGCAGCGTATCAGAACAGGGGGTGGGTGAGCAGTACTTC.